Detailed here is one TCR beta chain. Its antigen is unknown. The source of the sample is a study of T cell responses to AZD1222 COVID-19 vaccine. Assay used: immunoSEQ multiplex PCR; TCRdb lists only in-frame clones, some missing. The table gives 150,000 or so clones; the top ten clones make up about 2.2% of it. V was shortened by 3 bases and J by 0 bases, with 11 bases between the two germline ends. This CDR3 region has 16 residues. The germline V gene encodes CDR1 LNHNV and CDR2 YYDKDF (reference sequence). Points from the study as a whole: In the spike-specific TCR repertoire, nearly half reportedly target unmutated variant regions. None of the repertoires were sampled until the peak T cell response had passed.

The sequence was obtained from an adult in good health. What was sequenced was peripheral blood. This chain links TRBV15 with TRBJ1-4; D gene uncertain. The CDR3 DNA reads as TGTGCCACCAGCAGGCGGGCCCGCGCAACTAATGAAAAACTGTTTTTT. Its translation: CATSRRARATNEKLFF. The full variable domain, its missing parts supplied by reference TRBV15 and TRBJ1-4, is DAMVIQNPRYQVTQFGKPVTLSCSQTLNHNVMYWYQQKSSQAPKLLFHYYDKDFNNEADTPDNFQSRRPNTSFCFLDIRSPGLGDTAMYLCATSRRARATNEKLFFGSGTQLSVL.